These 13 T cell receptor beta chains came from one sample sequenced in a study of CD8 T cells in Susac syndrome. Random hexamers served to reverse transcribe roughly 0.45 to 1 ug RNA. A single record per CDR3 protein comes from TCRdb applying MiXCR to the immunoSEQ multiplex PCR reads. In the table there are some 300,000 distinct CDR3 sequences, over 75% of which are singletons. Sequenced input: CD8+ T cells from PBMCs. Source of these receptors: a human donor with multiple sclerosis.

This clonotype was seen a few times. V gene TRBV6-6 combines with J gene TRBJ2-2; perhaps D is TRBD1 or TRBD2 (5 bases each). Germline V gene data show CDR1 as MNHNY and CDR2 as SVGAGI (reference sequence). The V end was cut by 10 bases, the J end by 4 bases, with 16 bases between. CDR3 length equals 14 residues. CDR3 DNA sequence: TGTGCCACCCCAGGGACCCCATCCACCGGGGAGCTGTTTTTT. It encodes CATPGTPSTGELFF.

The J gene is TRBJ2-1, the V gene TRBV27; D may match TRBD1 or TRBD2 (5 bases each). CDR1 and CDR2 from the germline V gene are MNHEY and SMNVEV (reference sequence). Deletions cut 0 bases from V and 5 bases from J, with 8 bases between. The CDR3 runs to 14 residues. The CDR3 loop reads CASSLSGTHNEQFF. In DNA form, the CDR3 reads TGTGCCAGCAGTTTATCCGGGACCCACAATGAGCAGTTCTTC.

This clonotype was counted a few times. DNA for the CDR3: TGTGCCAGCAAGGGGTGGGGCTCCGAGCAGTACTTC. Its protein is CASKGWGSEQYF. The rearrangement uses TRBV25-1 and TRBJ2-7; a weak D match, TRBD1 (5 bases). Germline V CDR1 and CDR2: MGHDK, SYGVNS. This CDR3 is 12 amino acids long. V gave up 7 bases and J gave up 6 bases, with 13 bases separating them.

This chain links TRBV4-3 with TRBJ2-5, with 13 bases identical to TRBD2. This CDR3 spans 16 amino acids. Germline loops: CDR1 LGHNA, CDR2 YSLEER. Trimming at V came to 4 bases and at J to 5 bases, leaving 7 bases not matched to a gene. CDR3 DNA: TGCGCCAGCAGCCGGGGACTAGCGGGGAGGGGTGAGACCCAGTACTTC. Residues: CASSRGLAGRGETQYF.

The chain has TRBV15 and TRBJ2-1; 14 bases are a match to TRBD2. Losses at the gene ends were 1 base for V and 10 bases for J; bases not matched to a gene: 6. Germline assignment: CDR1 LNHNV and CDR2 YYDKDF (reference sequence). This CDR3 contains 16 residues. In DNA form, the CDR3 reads TGTGCCACCAGCAGAGTAGGCGGACTAGCGGGAGGCGAGCAGTTCTTC. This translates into CATSRVGGLAGGEQFF.

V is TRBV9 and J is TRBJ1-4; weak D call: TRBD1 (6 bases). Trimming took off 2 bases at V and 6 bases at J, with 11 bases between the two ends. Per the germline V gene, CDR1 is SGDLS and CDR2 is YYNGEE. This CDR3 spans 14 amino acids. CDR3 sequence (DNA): TGTGCCAGCAGCGTGAAACAGGGAGATGAAAAACTGTTTTTT. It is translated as CASSVKQGDEKLFF.

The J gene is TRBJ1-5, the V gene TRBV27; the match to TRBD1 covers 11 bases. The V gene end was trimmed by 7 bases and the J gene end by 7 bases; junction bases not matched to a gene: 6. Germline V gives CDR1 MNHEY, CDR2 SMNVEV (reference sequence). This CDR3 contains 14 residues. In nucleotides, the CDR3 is TGTGCCAGCACGCGGACAGGGGGCGCACAGCCCCAGCATTTT. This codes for CASTRTGGAQPQHF.

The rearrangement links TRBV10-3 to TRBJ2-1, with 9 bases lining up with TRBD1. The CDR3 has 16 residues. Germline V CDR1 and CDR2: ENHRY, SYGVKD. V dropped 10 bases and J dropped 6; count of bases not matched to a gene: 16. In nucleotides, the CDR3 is TGTGCCACCCTGAGCGGGACAGGGAAGGGTCTCAATGAGCAGTTCTTC. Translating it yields CATLSGTGKGLNEQFF.

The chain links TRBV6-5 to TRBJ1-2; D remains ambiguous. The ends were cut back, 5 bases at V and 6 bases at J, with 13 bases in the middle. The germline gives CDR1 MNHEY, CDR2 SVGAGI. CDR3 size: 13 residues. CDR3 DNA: TGTGCCAGCAGTGGAGGACGGTCCGATGGCTACACCTTC. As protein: CASSGGRSDGYTF.

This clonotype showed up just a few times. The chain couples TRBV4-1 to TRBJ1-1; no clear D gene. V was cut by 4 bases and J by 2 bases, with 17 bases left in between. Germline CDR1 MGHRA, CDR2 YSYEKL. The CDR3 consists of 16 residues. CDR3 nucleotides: TGCGCCAGCAGCCCCAAAATGGGCTCCACCAACACTGAAGCTTTCTTT. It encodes CASSPKMGSTNTEAFF.

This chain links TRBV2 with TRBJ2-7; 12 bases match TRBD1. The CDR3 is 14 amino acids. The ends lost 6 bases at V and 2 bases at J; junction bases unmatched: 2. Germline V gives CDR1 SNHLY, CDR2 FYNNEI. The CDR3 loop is CASRGQGAAYEQYF. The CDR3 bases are TGTGCCAGCAGGGGACAGGGGGCCGCCTACGAGCAGTACTTC.

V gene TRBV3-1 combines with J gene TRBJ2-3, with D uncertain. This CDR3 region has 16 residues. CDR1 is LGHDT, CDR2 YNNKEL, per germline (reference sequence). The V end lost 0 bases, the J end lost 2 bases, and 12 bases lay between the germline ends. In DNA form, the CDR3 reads TGTGCCAGCAGCCAAGAGGGATTCGCTTCCACAGATACGCAGTATTTT. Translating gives CASSQEGFASTDTQYF.

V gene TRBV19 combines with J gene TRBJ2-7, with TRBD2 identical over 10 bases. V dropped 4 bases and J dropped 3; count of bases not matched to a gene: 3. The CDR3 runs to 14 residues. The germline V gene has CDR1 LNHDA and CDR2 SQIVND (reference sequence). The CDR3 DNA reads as TGTGCCAGTAGTACAGGACTAGCGGTCTACGAGCAGTACTTC. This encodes CASSTGLAVYEQYF. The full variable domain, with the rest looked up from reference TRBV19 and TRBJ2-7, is DGGITQSPKYLFRKEGQNVTLSCEQNLNHDAMYWYRQDPGQGLRLIYYSQIVNDFQKGDIAEGYSVSREKKESFPLTVTSAQKNPTAFYLCASSTGLAVYEQYFGPGTRLTVT.